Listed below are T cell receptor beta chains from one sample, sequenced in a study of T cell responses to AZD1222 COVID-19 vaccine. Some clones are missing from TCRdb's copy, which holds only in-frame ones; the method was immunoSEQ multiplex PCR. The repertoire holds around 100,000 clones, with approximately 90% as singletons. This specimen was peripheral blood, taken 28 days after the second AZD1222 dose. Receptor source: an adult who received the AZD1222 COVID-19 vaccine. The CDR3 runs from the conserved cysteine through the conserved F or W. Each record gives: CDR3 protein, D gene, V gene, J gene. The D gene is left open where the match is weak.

CDR3: CASSQGRAIHYGYTF; D: NA; V: TRBV4-3; J: TRBJ1-2
CDR3: CSAQRDRTQAFF; D: TRBD1; V: TRBV29-1; J: TRBJ1-1
CDR3: CASSPDSYGYTF; D: NA; V: TRBV7-9; J: TRBJ1-2
CDR3: CASSSGGLTDTQYF; D: NA; V: TRBV7-3; J: TRBJ2-3
CDR3: CASSYGQGEAFF; D: NA; V: TRBV6-5; J: TRBJ1-1
CDR3: CASSLGSWESPDTQYF; D: NA; V: TRBV5-5; J: TRBJ2-3
CDR3: CASIQETQYF; D: NA; V: TRBV2; J: TRBJ2-5
CDR3: CASSPRTEGGENGYTF; D: NA; V: TRBV18; J: TRBJ1-2
CDR3: CASSPRDRGIMNTEAFF; D: TRBD1; V: TRBV3-1/TRBV3-2; J: TRBJ1-1
CDR3: CAGTGSPSYNEQFF; D: NA; V: TRBV6-5; J: TRBJ2-1
CDR3: CASSSQGGMVFF; D: TRBD1; V: TRBV6-6; J: TRBJ1-4
CDR3: CASSLMGTGVGGANVLTF; D: TRBD1; V: TRBV7-6; J: TRBJ2-6
CDR3: CASSFDRQNEAFF; D: NA; V: TRBV7-3; J: TRBJ1-1
CDR3: CASSLGTGGRSPLHF; D: TRBD1; V: TRBV11-2; J: TRBJ1-6
CDR3: CASSMGQSTSYEQYF; D: NA; V: TRBV19; J: TRBJ2-7
CDR3: CASSLDPTGGTEAFF; D: TRBD1; V: TRBV11-1; J: TRBJ1-1
CDR3: CSVAGTGLVAKNIQYF; D: TRBD1; V: TRBV29-1; J: TRBJ2-4
CDR3: CASRGAGRDTEAFF; D: NA; V: TRBV4-2; J: TRBJ1-1
CDR3: CASSPGTGNTEAFF; D: TRBD1; V: TRBV5-1; J: TRBJ1-1
CDR3: CASSLGVTYEQYF; D: NA; V: TRBV11-2; J: TRBJ2-7
CDR3: CASRPGQGPNTEAFF; D: TRBD1; V: TRBV7-9; J: TRBJ1-1
CDR3: CAISDWPVGVGGELFF; D: NA; V: TRBV10-3; J: TRBJ2-2
CDR3: CASSLTGNTEAFF; D: NA; V: TRBV7-2; J: TRBJ1-1
CDR3: CASSTSGQGRELFF; D: NA; V: TRBV7-9; J: TRBJ2-2
CDR3: CASSLVGDGYTF; D: NA; V: TRBV5-6; J: TRBJ1-2
CDR3: CASSSGQTYEQYF; D: NA; V: TRBV5-1; J: TRBJ2-7
CDR3: CASAETTYNEQFF; D: NA; V: TRBV5-1; J: TRBJ2-1
CDR3: CAISEEQGFETQYF; D: NA; V: TRBV10-3; J: TRBJ2-5
CDR3: CASSLSQGTNEKLFF; D: NA; V: TRBV5-4; J: TRBJ1-4
CDR3: CASRSDGWAGELFF; D: NA; V: TRBV2; J: TRBJ2-2
CDR3: CASSLQGATEAFF; D: TRBD1; V: TRBV12-3/TRBV12-4; J: TRBJ1-1
CDR3: CASRPGTSGSQETQYF; D: TRBD2; V: TRBV6-6; J: TRBJ2-5
CDR3: CASSGQSNQPQHF; D: NA; V: TRBV18; J: TRBJ1-5
CDR3: CASSKFAGKAEAFF; D: NA; V: TRBV7-8; J: TRBJ1-1
CDR3: CASSGGSERLRSPLHF; D: NA; V: TRBV19; J: TRBJ1-6
CDR3: CASSEDGGTEAFF; D: NA; V: TRBV2; J: TRBJ1-1
CDR3: CASSQGTGIKEQYF; D: NA; V: TRBV27; J: TRBJ2-7
CDR3: CASSDTGNTIYF; D: NA; V: TRBV12-3/TRBV12-4; J: TRBJ1-3
CDR3: CASSSGGAGNTIYF; D: NA; V: TRBV11-3; J: TRBJ1-3
CDR3: CASRRDRVVNTEAFF; D: TRBD1; V: TRBV19; J: TRBJ1-1